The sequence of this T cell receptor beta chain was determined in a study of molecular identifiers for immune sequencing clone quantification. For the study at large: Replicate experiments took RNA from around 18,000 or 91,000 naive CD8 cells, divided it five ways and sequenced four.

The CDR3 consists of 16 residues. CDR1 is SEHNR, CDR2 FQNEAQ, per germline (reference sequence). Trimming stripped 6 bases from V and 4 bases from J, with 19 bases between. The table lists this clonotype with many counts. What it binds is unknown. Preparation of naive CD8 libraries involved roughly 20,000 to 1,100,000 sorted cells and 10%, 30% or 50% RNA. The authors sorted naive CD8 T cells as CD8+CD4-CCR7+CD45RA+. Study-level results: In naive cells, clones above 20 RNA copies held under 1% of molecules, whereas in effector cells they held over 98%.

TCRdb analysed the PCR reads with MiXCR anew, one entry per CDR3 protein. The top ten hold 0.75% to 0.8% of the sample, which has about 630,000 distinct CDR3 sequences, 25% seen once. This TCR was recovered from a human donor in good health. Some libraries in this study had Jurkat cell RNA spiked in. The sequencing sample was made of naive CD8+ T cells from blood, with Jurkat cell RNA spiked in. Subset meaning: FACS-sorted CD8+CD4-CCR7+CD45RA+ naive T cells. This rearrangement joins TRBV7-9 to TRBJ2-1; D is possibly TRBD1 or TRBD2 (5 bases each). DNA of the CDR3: TGTGCCAGCAGTTCGGGGATGGGGCTAGCTTACAATGAGCAGTTCTTC. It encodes CASSSGMGLAYNEQFF.